The 10 T cell receptor beta chains given below trace back to one sample, sequenced in a study of blood T cells in healthy people across ages. For the second PCR, which ran for roughly 6 to 12 cycles, a sample-barcoded 5' primer and a J-beta primer mix were used. TCRdb re-analysed the 5' RACE reads in MiXCR, keeping a single row per CDR3 protein. The repertoire consists of about 800,000 distinct CDR3 sequences, with 20% to 30% occurring once and the leading ten covering 3% to 4%. This sample also belongs to another study, concerning T cells of mothers and their children.

The sequenced material came from blood. The receptors here all came from a boy younger than 18 in good health.

This clonotype was recorded a few times. This rearrangement joins TRBV28 to TRBJ2-7; TRBD2 matches at 12 bases. The CDR3 sequence is 15 residues long. V was pared by 5 bases and J by 1 base, with 3 bases of the junction left unmatched. The germline V gene encodes CDR1 MDHEN and CDR2 SYDVKM. The CDR3 nucleotides are TGTGCCAGCAGTAGGACTAGCGGGAAATCCTACGAGCAGTACTTC. Translated: CASSRTSGKSYEQYF.

This clonotype was seen only a few times. The chain has TRBV3-1 and TRBJ2-1; D gene unclear. V was shortened by 8 bases and J by 7 bases, with 9 bases between the two germline ends. The CDR3 extends over 11 amino acids. Looked up from germline, CDR1 is LGHDT and CDR2 is YNNKEL (reference sequence). In nucleotides, the CDR3 is TGTGCCAGCGAGATGTCGAATGAGCAGTTCTTC. Its protein product is CASEMSNEQFF.

CDR3 sequence reads: CASSPGQGPMETQYF. The CDR3, as DNA: TGTGCCAGCAGCCCGGGACAGGGACCCATGGAGACCCAGTACTTC. This rearrangement joins TRBV7-6 to TRBJ2-5; 9 positions match TRBD1. After removal of 5 bases from V and 5 bases from J, the junction contained 9 bases not matched to a gene. The CDR3 totals 15 residues. Germline V gene sequence: CDR1 SGHVS, CDR2 FNYEAQ.

This clonotype has just a few counts. The gene calls are TRBV29-1 and TRBJ2-3; D is ambiguous. The germline gives CDR1 SQVTM, CDR2 ANQGSEA. This CDR3 has 8 amino acids. V lost 5 bases and J lost 12, with 6 bases in between. The CDR3: CSVPGQYF. The CDR3, as DNA: TGCAGCGTTCCCGGACAGTATTTT.

This sequence joins TRBV13 and TRBJ2-1; D not certain. V lost 0 bases to trimming and J lost 7 bases, with 13 bases between them. CDR3 length: 15 amino acids. Germline assignment: CDR1 PRHDT and CDR2 FYEKMQ (reference sequence). The CDR3 DNA follows: TGTGCCAGCAGCTTAGGTACTCCGGGCAGGAATGAGCAGTTCTTC. The encoded protein is CASSLGTPGRNEQFF.

V is TRBV7-8 and J is TRBJ2-7; no firm D call. The CDR3 spans 15 residues. Trimming removed 3 bases at V and 0 bases at J, with 12 bases between. CDR1 is SGHVS and CDR2 is FQNEAQ in the germline V gene. This CDR3 reads CASSFMSRSSYEQYF. CDR3 nucleotides: TGTGCCAGCAGCTTCATGTCGCGGAGCTCCTACGAGCAGTACTTC.

This clonotype was counted only a few times. CDR3 DNA: TGTGCCACCAGCAGAGATCCCGGGACTAGCAGCTACGAGCAGTACTTC. This translates into CATSRDPGTSSYEQYF. The gene calls are TRBV15 and TRBJ2-7; the match to TRBD2 covers 9 bases. V was clipped by 0 bases and J by 3 bases; unmatched bases: 6. The CDR3 runs to 16 residues. Per the germline V gene, CDR1 is LNHNV and CDR2 is YYDKDF (reference sequence).

This clonotype was counted only a few times. This chain uses TRBV7-2 with TRBJ1-6, with TRBD1 as a possible D gene (5 bases). The V and J ends lost 5 bases and 7 bases respectively, with 18 bases between them. From germline, CDR1 is SGHTA and CDR2 FQGNSA. The CDR3 length is 16 residues. The CDR3 DNA sequence: TGTGCCAGCAGCCCCCGTTCGGGACTGGGCAATTCACCCCTCCACTTT. Translated, it gives CASSPRSGLGNSPLHF.

The chain employs TRBV27 and TRBJ2-7; a possible D gene is TRBD1 (6 bases). CDR1 and CDR2 from the germline V gene are MNHEY and SMNVEV (reference sequence). The CDR3 is made up of 14 amino acids. The V end lost 4 bases, the J end lost 1 base, and 11 bases lay between the germline ends. CDR3 DNA: TGTGCCAGCAGTTGGGCAGGGGATTCCTACGAGCAGTACTTC. This translates into CASSWAGDSYEQYF.

This clonotype appeared a few times. This sequence joins TRBV6-2 or TRBV6-3 and TRBJ2-1; possibly TRBD2 for D (6 bases). Per germline, CDR1 MNHEY and CDR2 SVGEGT. The CDR3 sequence is 17 residues long. The V end lost 4 bases, the J end lost 2 bases, and 18 bases lay between the germline ends. In DNA form, the CDR3 reads TGTGCCAGCAGTTTCCCTGAGGATAGCGGCACCTACAATGAGCAGTTCTTC. This translates into CASSFPEDSGTYNEQFF.